This T cell receptor beta chain emerged from a study of shared clonotypes between healthy human individuals. Findings and caveats of the study: Naive subsets usually exceeded memory subsets in estimated richness.

About this clone itself: Its target is not known.

Method: immunoSEQ multiplex PCR; TCRdb's copy keeps in-frame clones and lacks some. Of about 1.1 million clones listed, about 84% are singletons. Per the germline V gene, CDR1 is SGDLS and CDR2 is YYNGEE. V lost 3 bases, J lost 3 bases, and 15 bases lay in between. The CDR3 loop spans 16 amino acids. The sequencing sample was made of memory CD4+ T cells from PBMCs. Regarding subset: CD45RA-negative fraction. The sequence was collected from a man aged 18 to 35 in good health. Some clones in this sample may be carry-over from other donors' samples. The chain is built from TRBV9 and TRBJ2-2; either TRBD1 or TRBD2 may supply D (5 bases each). In DNA form, the CDR3 reads TGTGCCAGCAGCGGGGGCGTAGCGCGGGACACCGGGGAGCTGTTTTTT. Amino acid sequence: CASSGGVARDTGELFF.